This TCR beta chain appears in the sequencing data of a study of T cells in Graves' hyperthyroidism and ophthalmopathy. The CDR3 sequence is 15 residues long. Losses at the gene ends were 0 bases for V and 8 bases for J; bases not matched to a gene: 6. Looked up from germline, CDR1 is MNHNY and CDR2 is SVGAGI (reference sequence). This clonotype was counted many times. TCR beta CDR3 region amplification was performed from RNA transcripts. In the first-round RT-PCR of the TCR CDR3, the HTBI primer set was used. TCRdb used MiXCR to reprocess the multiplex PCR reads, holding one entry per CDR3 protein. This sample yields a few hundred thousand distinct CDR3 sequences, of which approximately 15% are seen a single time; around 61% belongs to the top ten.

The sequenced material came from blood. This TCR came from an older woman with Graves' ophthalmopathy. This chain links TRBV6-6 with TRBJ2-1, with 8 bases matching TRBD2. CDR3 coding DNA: TGTGCCAGCAGTTACTCACCGGGAGGGCCCTATGAGCAGTTCTTC. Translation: CASSYSPGGPYEQFF.